This is a list of T cell receptor beta chains from one sample in a study of radiotherapy plus CTLA-4 blockade in lung cancer. Using immunoSEQ multiplex PCR, the repertoire was profiled, and TCRdb retains in-frame clones only, with some absent. The table has over 100,000 clones, around 90% seen once. The sample here was peripheral blood, taken from a patient treated with radiotherapy plus ipilimumab. The receptors come from a human donor with non-small cell lung cancer that progressed on radiotherapy plus ipilimumab. Both conserved end residues are part of each CDR3. The D gene is left open where the match is weak. Only some rows state a clone size, as once, few, many or a class for expanded clones.

TRBJ2-7 | NA | TRBV7-9 | NA | CASSSVQAYEQYF | TGTGCCAGCAGCTCCGTACAAGCCTACGAGCAGTACTTC
TRBJ1-4 | few | TRBV10-3 | TRBD1 | CAISSTGGVGEKLFF | TGTGCCATCAGCAGTACAGGGGGCGTCGGTGAAAAACTGTTTTTT
TRBJ2-7 | once | TRBV6-5 | TRBD2 | CASSTSGDYEQYF | TGTGCCAGCAGTACTAGCGGCGACTACGAGCAGTACTTC
TRBJ1-1 | few | TRBV2 | NA | CASSERDGNTEAFF | TGTGCCAGCAGTGAAAGGGACGGGAACACTGAAGCTTTCTTT
TRBJ2-7 | NA | TRBV10-3 | NA | CAISEPSIHEQYF | TGTGCCATCAGTGAGCCAAGTATCCACGAGCAGTACTTC
TRBJ1-2 | NA | TRBV15 | NA | CATSRPEGFEDYTF | TGTGCCACCAGCAGACCCGAAGGGTTTGAGGACTACACCTTC
TRBJ2-3 | NA | TRBV5-4 | NA | CASSSEGIRITDTQYF | TGTGCCAGCAGCTCTGAGGGGATACGGATCACAGATACGCAGTATTTT
TRBJ2-2 | NA | TRBV19 | TRBD1 | CASRGDRGASGELFF | TGTGCCAGTAGAGGGGACAGGGGTGCGAGTGGGGAGCTGTTTTTT
TRBJ1-2 | NA | TRBV10-3 | NA | CAISADGSYGYTF | TGTGCCATCAGTGCGGACGGAAGCTATGGCTACACCTTC
TRBJ2-7 | NA | TRBV11-2 | NA | CASSRTTDPQWYEQYF | TGTGCCAGCAGTCGCACAACGGACCCCCAGTGGTACGAGCAGTACTTC
TRBJ2-7 | NA | TRBV2 | NA | CASSPPRGSSYEQYF | TGTGCCAGCAGCCCCCCCCGCGGATCCTCCTACGAGCAGTACTTC
TRBJ2-3 | NA | TRBV27 | TRBD2 | CASSWGGRSTDTQYF | TGTGCCAGCAGTTGGGGGGGGAGGAGCACAGATACGCAGTATTTT
TRBJ1-2 | NA | TRBV5-8 | NA | CASSLRGANYGYTF | TGTGCCAGCAGCTTGCGGGGAGCCAACTATGGCTACACCTTC
TRBJ2-1 | once | TRBV7-3 | NA | CASSLNDVNEQFF | TGTGCCAGCAGCTTAAATGATGTCAATGAGCAGTTCTTC
TRBJ2-5 | NA | TRBV11-1 | NA | CASSLGLLGGETQYF | TGTGCCAGCAGCTTAGGGCTACTAGGAGGGGAGACCCAGTACTTC
TRBJ1-4 | NA | TRBV2 | NA | CASSSPMGTNEKLFF | TGTGCCAGCAGCTCCCCGATGGGGACTAATGAAAAACTGTTTTTT
TRBJ2-7 | NA | TRBV5-1 | NA | CASSIAGGYEQYF | TGCGCCAGCAGCATAGCCGGGGGCTACGAGCAGTACTTC
TRBJ2-5 | NA | TRBV6-1 | TRBD1 | CASRQGAGETQYF | TGTGCCAGCAGGCAGGGGGCGGGAGAGACCCAGTACTTC
TRBJ1-1 | NA | TRBV5-1 | NA | CASSWAPGEGTEAFF | TGCGCCAGCAGCTGGGCCCCGGGAGAGGGTACTGAAGCTTTCTTT
TRBJ1-1 | NA | TRBV30 | NA | CAWGGSTEAFF | TGTGCCTGGGGGGGGAGCACTGAAGCTTTCTTT
TRBJ1-5 | once | TRBV15 | NA | CATKGDQPQHF | TGTGCCACCAAGGGGGATCAGCCCCAGCATTTT
TRBJ2-7 | NA | TRBV7-9 | TRBD2 | CASRRPSGRGDEQYF | TGTGCCAGCAGGCGTCCTAGCGGGAGGGGGGACGAGCAGTACTTC
TRBJ1-2 | once | TRBV29-1 | NA | CSVAGSDYGYTF | TGCAGCGTTGCAGGATCGGACTATGGCTACACCTTC
TRBJ2-7 | NA | TRBV5-4 | NA | CASSPRRDRNSEQYF | TGTGCCAGCAGTCCCCGACGCGACAGGAACAGCGAGCAGTACTTC
TRBJ1-1 | NA | TRBV2 | NA | CASSETGAYAPEAFF | TGTGCCAGCAGTGAAACGGGGGCGTATGCTCCTGAAGCTTTCTTT